These 5 T cell receptor beta chains were sequenced from one sample in a study of T cells in Graves' hyperthyroidism and ophthalmopathy. Amplification of TCR beta CDR3 regions used RNA as the template. Primed by the HTBI set, a first-round RT-PCR was run on the TCR CDR3. TCRdb recomputed calls from the multiplex PCR reads with MiXCR, one row per CDR3 protein. The profile shows a few hundred thousand distinct CDR3 sequences, approximately 44% of them singletons. Sequencing was carried out using peripheral blood or thyroid tissue (not recorded which). The receptors were gathered from a woman between 18 and 29 years old with Graves' hyperthyroidism.

This sequence joins TRBV20-1 and TRBJ2-7; TRBD1 matches at 7 bases. In germline, CDR1 is DFQATT, CDR2 SNEGSKA (reference sequence). This CDR3 is built from 15 residues. The J segment lost 2 bases and the V segment lost 3 bases, leaving 10 bases of the junction unmatched. CDR3 DNA: TGCAGTGCTAGGCCAGCCGGGACAGAGACCTACGAGCAGTACTTC. This sequence encodes CSARPAGTETYEQYF.

This clonotype showed up just a few times. V usage is TRBV29-1 and J usage is TRBJ1-2, with D perhaps TRBD1 (5 bases). This CDR3 is 13 amino acids long. Germline V CDR1 and CDR2: SQVTM, ANQGSEA. The ends were cut back, 8 bases at V and 0 bases at J, with 13 bases in the middle. CDR3 residues: CSLARGANYGYTF. CDR3 DNA: TGCAGCTTAGCTCGAGGGGCTAACTATGGCTACACCTTC.

This clonotype was observed at least ten times. This chain uses TRBV12-3 or TRBV12-4 with TRBJ2-7; 7 bases are shared with TRBD1. The CDR3 is 14 amino acids. The V and J ends lost 5 bases and 6 bases, in that order; junction bases with no gene match: 10. Here the CDR3 reads CASSLRDSSSEQYF. As DNA, the CDR3 is TGTGCCAGCAGTCTCAGGGACAGTAGTTCCGAGCAGTACTTC.

This clonotype has a count of ten or more. The J gene is TRBJ2-7, the V gene TRBV20-1, with TRBD2 as a possible D gene (6 bases). With 6 bases removed from V and 0 bases from J, the gap between germline ends came to 15 bases. Germline CDR1 is DFQATT and CDR2 is SNEGSKA (reference sequence). This CDR3 region has 14 residues. CDR3 nucleotides: TGCAGTGCCACCCTTAGCGGAAGCTCCTACGAGCAGTACTTC. Its protein product is CSATLSGSSYEQYF.

The chain carries TRBV15 and TRBJ2-7; 11 nucleotides agree with TRBD2. The CDR3 is 19 amino acids. Germline CDR1 is LNHNV and CDR2 is YYDKDF (reference sequence). Unmatched junction bases numbered 17, after V lost 0 bases and J lost 7 bases. The CDR3 protein is CATSRDNGLAGGSYNEQYF. CDR3 DNA: TGTGCCACCAGCAGAGATAATGGTTTAGCGGGAGGGTCCTACAATGAGCAGTACTTC.